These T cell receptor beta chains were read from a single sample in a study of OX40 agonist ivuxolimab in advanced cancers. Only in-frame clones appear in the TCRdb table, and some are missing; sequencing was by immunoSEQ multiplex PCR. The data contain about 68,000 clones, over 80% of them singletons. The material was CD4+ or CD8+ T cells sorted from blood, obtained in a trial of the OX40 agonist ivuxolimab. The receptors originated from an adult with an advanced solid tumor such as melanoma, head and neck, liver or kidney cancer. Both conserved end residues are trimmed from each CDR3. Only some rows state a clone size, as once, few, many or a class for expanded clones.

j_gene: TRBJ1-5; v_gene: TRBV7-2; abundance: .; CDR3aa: ASSLVGSNQPQH
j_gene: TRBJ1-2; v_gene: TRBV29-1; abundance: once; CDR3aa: SAPDQAQGAYGYT
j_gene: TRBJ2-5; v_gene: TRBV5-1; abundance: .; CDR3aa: ASSLAPGQGALAGAYQETQY
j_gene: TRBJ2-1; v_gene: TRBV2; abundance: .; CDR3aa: ASTRAGYNEQF
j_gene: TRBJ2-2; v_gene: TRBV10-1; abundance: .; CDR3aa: ASSGGGSDGELF
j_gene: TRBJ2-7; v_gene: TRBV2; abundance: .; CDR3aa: ASSVGQGLWEQY
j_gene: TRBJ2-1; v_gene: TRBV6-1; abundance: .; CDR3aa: ASAGTSGTFGQF
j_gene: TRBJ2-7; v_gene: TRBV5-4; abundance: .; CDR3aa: ASSLAGVHYEQY
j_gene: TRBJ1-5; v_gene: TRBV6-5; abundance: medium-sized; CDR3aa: ASRGEGQYQPQH
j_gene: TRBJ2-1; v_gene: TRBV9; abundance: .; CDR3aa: ASSVTSGGPRNEQF
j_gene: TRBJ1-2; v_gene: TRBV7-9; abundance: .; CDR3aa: ASSPASESYGYT
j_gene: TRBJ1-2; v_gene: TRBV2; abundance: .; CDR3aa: ASRANNYGYT
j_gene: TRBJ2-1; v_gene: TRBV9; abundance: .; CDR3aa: ASSVEGVPNEQF
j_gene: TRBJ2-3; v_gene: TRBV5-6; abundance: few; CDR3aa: ASSRLAGGNPTDTQY
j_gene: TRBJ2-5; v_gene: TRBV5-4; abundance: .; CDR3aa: ASSPTGAGETQY
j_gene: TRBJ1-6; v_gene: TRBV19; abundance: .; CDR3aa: ASSTMREAPLH
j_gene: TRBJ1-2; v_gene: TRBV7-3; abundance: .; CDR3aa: ASSLGQGYGYT
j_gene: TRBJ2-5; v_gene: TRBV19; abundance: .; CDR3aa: ASSISYQKQETQY
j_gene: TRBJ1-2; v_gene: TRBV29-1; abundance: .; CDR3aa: SVERAGGNGYT
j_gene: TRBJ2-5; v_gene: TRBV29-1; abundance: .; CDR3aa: SVYSETQY
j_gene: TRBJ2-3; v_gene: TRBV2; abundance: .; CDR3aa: ASGGQGYTDTQY
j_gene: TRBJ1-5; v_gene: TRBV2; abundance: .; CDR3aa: ASSDVTVDQPQH
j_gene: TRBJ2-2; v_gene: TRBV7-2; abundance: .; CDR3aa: ASSLMGQVETGELF
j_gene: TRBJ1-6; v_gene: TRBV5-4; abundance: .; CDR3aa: ASSLAASSYNSPLH
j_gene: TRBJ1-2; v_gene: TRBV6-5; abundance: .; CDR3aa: ASSYVGATYGYT
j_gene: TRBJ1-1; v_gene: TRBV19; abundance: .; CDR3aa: ASSIIGHTEAF
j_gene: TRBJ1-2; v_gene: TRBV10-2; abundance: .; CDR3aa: ASSVSGQGGGYT
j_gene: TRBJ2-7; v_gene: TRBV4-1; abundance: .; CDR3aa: ASSQSASGYEQY
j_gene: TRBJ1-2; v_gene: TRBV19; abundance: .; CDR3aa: ASTASGAYGYT
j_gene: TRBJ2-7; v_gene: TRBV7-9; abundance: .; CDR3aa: ASSLGSSYLSYEQY
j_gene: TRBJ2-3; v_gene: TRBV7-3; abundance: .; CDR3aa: ASSSTGPPGDTQY